This entry is about one T cell receptor (beta chain). Each CDR3 protein is one row after TCRdb ran MiXCR on the RT-PCR reads. The table has 650,000 to 800,000 distinct CDR3 sequences, approximately 15% seen once. Trimming took off 0 bases at V and 8 bases at J, with 10 bases between the two ends. This CDR3 has 13 residues. Looked up from germline, CDR1 is LGHDT and CDR2 is YNNKEL (reference sequence). The sample consisted of memory CD4+ T cells from blood. The sequence was obtained from a female donor in good health, serving as a healthy control. The rearrangement links TRBV3-1 to TRBJ1-2, with unresolved D. The DNA for the CDR3 is TGTGCCAGCAGCCAAGAGCAAGCTAGCGGCTACACCTTC. Translation: CASSQEQASGYTF.